This TCR beta chain is from a study of identical twins. Study outcomes and limitations: Modeled out-of-frame TCR alpha sharing in monozygotic twins fell below observed levels. Low generation probability was overrepresented in out-of-frame alpha sequences shared by twins. Invariant MAIT and iNKT cells could partly confound zero-insertion analyses.

In every case, the donor was a healthy Caucasian. Trimming removed 4 bases from V and 0 bases from J, with 13 bases in between. The CDR3 extends over 16 amino acids. Germline V gene lookup returns CDR1 MGHDK and CDR2 SYGVNS. As concerns this clonotype: Its target is unknown.

TCRdb fed the 5' RACE reads into MiXCR, producing one record per CDR3 protein. The table shows around 1.7 million distinct CDR3 sequences, with roughly a third occurring only once. This chain uses TRBV25-1 with TRBJ2-1; D gene ambiguous. This TCR came from a newborn girl in good health. Sequencing was done on a sample of cord blood. The CDR3 region is CASSAPTTRSYNEQFF. Here the CDR3 DNA reads TGTGCCAGCAGTGCCCCCACGACCCGCTCCTACAATGAGCAGTTCTTC.